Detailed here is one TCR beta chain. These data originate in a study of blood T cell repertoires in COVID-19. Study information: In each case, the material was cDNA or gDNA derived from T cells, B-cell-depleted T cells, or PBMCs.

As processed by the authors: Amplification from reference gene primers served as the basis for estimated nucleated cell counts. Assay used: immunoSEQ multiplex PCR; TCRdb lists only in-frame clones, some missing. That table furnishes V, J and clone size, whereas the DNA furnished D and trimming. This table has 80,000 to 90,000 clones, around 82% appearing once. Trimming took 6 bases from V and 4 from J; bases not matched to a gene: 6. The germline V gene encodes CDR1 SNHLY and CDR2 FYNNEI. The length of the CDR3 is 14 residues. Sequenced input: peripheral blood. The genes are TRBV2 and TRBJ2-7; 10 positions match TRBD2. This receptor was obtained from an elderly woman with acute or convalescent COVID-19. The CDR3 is CASREREGPYEQYF. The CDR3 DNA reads TGTGCCAGCAGGGAGCGGGAGGGCCCATACGAGCAGTACTTC.